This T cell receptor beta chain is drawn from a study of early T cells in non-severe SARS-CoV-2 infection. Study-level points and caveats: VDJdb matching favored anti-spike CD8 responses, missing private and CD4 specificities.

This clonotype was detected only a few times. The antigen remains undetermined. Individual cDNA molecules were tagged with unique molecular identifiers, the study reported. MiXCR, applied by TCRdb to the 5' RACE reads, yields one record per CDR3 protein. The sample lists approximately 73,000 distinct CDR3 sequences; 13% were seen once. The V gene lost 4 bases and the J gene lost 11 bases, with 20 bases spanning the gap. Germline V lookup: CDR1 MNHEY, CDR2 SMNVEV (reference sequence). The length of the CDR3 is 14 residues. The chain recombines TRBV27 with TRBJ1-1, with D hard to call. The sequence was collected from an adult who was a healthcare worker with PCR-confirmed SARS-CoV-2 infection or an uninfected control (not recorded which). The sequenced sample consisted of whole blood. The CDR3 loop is CASSSTRSTPRAFF. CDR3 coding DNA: TGTGCCAGCAGTTCGACCCGATCCACTCCCCGGGCTTTCTTT.